A selection of T cell receptor beta chains follows, all from one sample in a study of T cells in Graves' hyperthyroidism and ophthalmopathy. One entry per CDR3 protein results from TCRdb running MiXCR on the multiplex PCR reads. The data contain about 52,000 distinct CDR3 sequences, less than 60% of them seen just once; the ten biggest clones take up roughly a tenth. Material for sequencing was blood. Receptors were obtained from a woman in her forties or fifties with Graves' ophthalmopathy. Each CDR3 is given with its conserved first and last residue. Fields, in order: V gene, J gene, D gene, clone size, CDR3 DNA, CDR3 protein. The D gene is left open where the match is weak. Rows may omit the clone size; those that give it use once, few, many or a size class.

TRBV6-2/TRBV6-3	TRBJ2-7	TRBD1	many	TGTGCCAGCAGTTACACACAGGGGACCCTGGGCTACGAGCAGTACTTC	CASSYTQGTLGYEQYF
TRBV7-2	TRBJ2-5	-	-	TGTGCCAGCAGCGCGGAACTCAATCAGCCCCAGTACTTC	CASSAELNQPQYF
TRBV19	TRBJ2-3	TRBD1	-	TGTGCCAGTAGTGGGGGACAGAGTACAGATACGCAGTATTTT	CASSGGQSTDTQYF
TRBV20-1	TRBJ2-5	-	-	TGCAGTGCTAGAGGCGGGGGCCGGTACCAAGAGACCCAGTACTTC	CSARGGGRYQETQYF
TRBV7-8	TRBJ2-3	TRBD1	medium-sized	TGTGCCAGCAGCTTAGCGACAGGGGATCGCACAGATACGCAGTATTTT	CASSLATGDRTDTQYF
TRBV12-3/TRBV12-4	TRBJ2-7	TRBD2	many	TGTGCCAGCAGTTTCCTGACTAGCGGGACAGCGAAGGAGCAGTACTTC	CASSFLTSGTAKEQYF
TRBV6-4	TRBJ2-7	TRBD1	-	TGTGCCAGTCCTCGCCGGGACAGGGGCGACGAGCAGTACTTC	CASPRRDRGDEQYF
TRBV4-1	TRBJ2-7	TRBD2	many	TGCGCCAGCAGAACACTAGCGGGGGTCAAATACGAGCAGTACTTC	CASRTLAGVKYEQYF
TRBV29-1	TRBJ1-2	TRBD1	-	TGCAGCGTACCACAGGGGACTACCTATGGCTACACCTTC	CSVPQGTTYGYTF
TRBV18	TRBJ2-5	-	many	TGTGCCAGCAGCCCCCCGGGTCAAGAGACCCAGTACTTC	CASSPPGQETQYF
TRBV20-1	TRBJ2-3	TRBD1	large	TGCAGTGCTAGTCCCAGGGGGCGGAACACAGATACGCAGTATTTT	CSASPRGRNTDTQYF
TRBV6-5	TRBJ1-2	TRBD1	many	TGTGCCAGCAATACAGGGGGCACGGACTATGGCTACACCTTC	CASNTGGTDYGYTF
TRBV19	TRBJ1-6	-	-	TGTGCCAGTGGCAGGGGATCGAATTCACCCCTCCACTTT	CASGRGSNSPLHF
TRBV6-4	TRBJ2-1	-	few	TGTGCCAGCAGTGACTCGGGGGTTACTGAGCAGTTCTTC	CASSDSGVTEQFF
TRBV9	TRBJ2-1	-	-	TGTGCCAGCAGCGTAGCTAACGAGCAGTTCTTC	CASSVANEQFF
TRBV7-8	TRBJ1-1	-	many	TGTGCCAGCAGCCCCGGGGAGATCGCTGAAGCTTTCTTT	CASSPGEIAEAFF
TRBV7-8	TRBJ2-5	TRBD2	once	TGTGCCAGCAGCAGCCCGGGAGGGACCCAAGAGACCCAGTACTTC	CASSSPGGTQETQYF
TRBV9	TRBJ2-1	-	-	TGTGCCAGCAGCGTAGCACTACCGAATGAGCAGTTCTTC	CASSVALPNEQFF
TRBV7-9	TRBJ2-3	TRBD2	once	TGTGCCAGCGGCCAGGCTAGCGGGAGGGGAACAGATACGCAGTATTTT	CASGQASGRGTDTQYF
TRBV20-1	TRBJ2-1	TRBD2	-	TGCAGTGCACCGTCCGCGGGGGGAAGTAGGGTCTTC	CSAPSAGGSRVF
TRBV29-1	TRBJ2-5	-	-	-	CNFCASSLLGTQYF
TRBV7-2	TRBJ1-5	-	-	-	CASSTRHAVLRARHF
TRBV7-6	TRBJ2-7	-	few	TGTGCTAGCAGCCCCGGGACGGTCGCCTACGAGCAGTACTTC	CASSPGTVAYEQYF
TRBV7-9	TRBJ1-6	TRBD1	-	TGTGCCAGCAGCTTGTGGACAGGGAGTTCACCCCTCCACTTT	CASSLWTGSSPLHF
TRBV29-1	TRBJ2-1	-	medium-sized	TGCAGCGTTGTGAATTCCTACAATGAGCAGTTCTTC	CSVVNSYNEQFF
TRBV7-8	TRBJ1-1	TRBD1	-	TGTGCCAGCAGCTTCGGGACAGGGGGCGCTTTCTTT	CASSFGTGGAFF
TRBV28	TRBJ1-5	-	many	TGTGCCAGCAGTTTATTGTCGGGAAATCAGCCCCAGCATTTT	CASSLLSGNQPQHF
TRBV27	TRBJ1-2	-	few	TGTGCCAGCGGGTCCCTAGGGGGAGGCTATGGCTACACCTTC	CASGSLGGGYGYTF
TRBV6-5	TRBJ2-1	TRBD2	few	TGTGCCAGCAGTCGCCCGACTAGCGGGGCACACAATGAGCAGTTCTTC	CASSRPTSGAHNEQFF
TRBV7-9	TRBJ2-7	-	-	TGTGCCAGCAGCTTAGAGGGGGGAAACTACGAGCAGTACTTC	CASSLEGGNYEQYF
TRBV6-6	TRBJ2-7	-	many	TGTGCCAGCAGTTACTCGATTGAGGGCTACGAGCAGTACTTC	CASSYSIEGYEQYF
TRBV15	TRBJ2-1	-	medium-sized	TGTGCCACCAGCAGAGAGACTAGTCCCGATGAGCAGTTCTTC	CATSRETSPDEQFF
TRBV2	TRBJ1-1	-	-	TGTGCCAGCAGGCAGCCCGGGGCAAACACTGAAGCTTTCTTT	CASRQPGANTEAFF
TRBV2	TRBJ1-1	-	-	TGTGCCAGCAGTGAAGAAGGGGGCACTGAAGCTTTCTTT	CASSEEGGTEAFF
TRBV20-1	TRBJ2-5	TRBD1	few	TGCAGTGCCTTTCCCGGACAGGGGCTCCAAGAGACCCAGTACTTC	CSAFPGQGLQETQYF
TRBV7-3	TRBJ2-1	-	many	TGTGCCAGCAGCCCACAAGGACAAAGCTCCTACAATGAGCAGTTCTTC	CASSPQGQSSYNEQFF
TRBV19	TRBJ1-5	-	-	TGTGCCAGTAGTCCGGGGGGGGACCAGCATTTT	CASSPGGDQHF
TRBV7-9	TRBJ2-3	TRBD1	-	TGTGCCAGCAGCCGGACAGGAGAAGAGCAGTATTTT	CASSRTGEEQYF
TRBV9	TRBJ1-3	-	many	TGTGCCAGCAGCGTAGGTCTGGGGTTGGGAAACACCATATATTTT	CASSVGLGLGNTIYF
TRBV28	TRBJ2-1	-	-	TGTGCCAGCAGCATTACCTTGAGCTCCTACAATGAGCAGTTCTTC	CASSITLSSYNEQFF
TRBV7-6	TRBJ2-7	TRBD1	-	TGCGCCAGCAGCCTGGGACAGGGGGCCTTCGAGCAGTACTTC	CASSLGQGAFEQYF
TRBV24-1	TRBJ1-1	-	-	TGTGCCACCAGTGCGAGGGGTGGGGCCAACGTCCTGACTTTCTTT	CATSARGGANVLTFF
TRBV20-1	TRBJ1-5	-	-	TGCAGTGCTCCGAAGTCCCGACAGGTGTGGCAGCCCCTGCATTTT	CSAPKSRQVWQPLHF
TRBV19	TRBJ2-1	TRBD2	-	TGTGCCAGTAGTCCTCTGACTAGCGGGAGCGGGAATGAGCAGTTCTTC	CASSPLTSGSGNEQFF
TRBV9	TRBJ2-2	TRBD1	many	TGTGCCAGCAGCGTTTCCGGGACAGCGAACACCGGGGAGCTGTTTTTT	CASSVSGTANTGELFF
TRBV5-1	TRBJ1-4	TRBD1	-	TGCGCCAGCAGCCACGACAGGGGGGATGAAAAACTGTTTTTT	CASSHDRGDEKLFF
TRBV10-2	TRBJ2-3	-	-	TGCGCCAGCAGCTTAAAGGACATAGGATATTCCGATACGCAGTATTTT	CASSLKDIGYSDTQYF
TRBV20-1	TRBJ1-4	TRBD1	many	TGCAGTGCCAACCCTGGGACAGGGCGGGAAAAACTGTTTTTT	CSANPGTGREKLFF
TRBV12-3/TRBV12-4	TRBJ2-5	TRBD2	many	TGTGCCAGCAGTCCGGGACTAGCGGGGGTGGGGACCCAGTACTTC	CASSPGLAGVGTQYF
TRBV30	TRBJ1-2	TRBD1	-	TGTGCCTGGAGTGTAACCGGGACAGGGAGCTATGGCTACACCTTC	CAWSVTGTGSYGYTF